Below, 10 T cell receptor beta chains from the same sample are listed, as sequenced in a study of T-cell memory formation after mild COVID-19. Each CDR3 protein gets one entry after TCRdb re-called the 5' RACE reads with MiXCR. The table includes roughly 450,000 distinct CDR3 sequences, 15% to 20% detected once. The specimen was PBMCs or a T cell subset sorted from them (not recorded which). The receptor source for this set is an adult woman who had mild COVID-19 (a few samples of this study predate the infection). Cell type and time point are not known.

V gene TRBV5-4 combines with J gene TRBJ2-5; D possibly corresponds to TRBD1 (6 bases). The V and J ends lost 4 bases and 5 bases respectively, with 15 bases between them. The germline V gene encodes CDR1 SGHNT and CDR2 YYREEE (reference sequence). This CDR3 has 14 residues. Here the CDR3 DNA reads TGTGCCAGCAGCAGAATACAGGGTGGGGAGACCCAGTACTTC. Protein product: CASSRIQGGETQYF. The entire variable domain, with the rest obtained from reference TRBV5-4 and TRBJ2-5, is as follows: ETGVTQSPTHLIKTRGQQVTLRCSSQSGHNTVSWYQQALGQGPQFIFQYYREEENGRGNFPPRFSGLQFPNYSSELNVNALELDDSALYLCASSRIQGGETQYFGPGTRLLVL.

V usage is TRBV9 and J usage is TRBJ2-5, with 10 bases matching TRBD1. The germline gives CDR1 SGDLS, CDR2 YYNGEE. V lost 3 bases, J lost 5 bases, and 10 bases stayed unmatched. The CDR3 extends over 16 amino acids. The CDR3 reads CASSGGDRGFVETQYF. CDR3 coding DNA: TGTGCCAGCAGCGGGGGGGACAGGGGCTTCGTGGAGACCCAGTACTTC.

The chain combines TRBV6-5 with TRBJ1-1; no clear D gene. CDR1 is MNHEY and CDR2 is SVGAGI in the germline V gene. V lost 2 bases and J 0 bases, leaving 4 bases between the germline ends. CDR3 length: 13 residues. In nucleotides, the CDR3 is TGTGCCAGCAGTTACAGTTTGAACACTGAAGCTTTCTTT. Translating it yields CASSYSLNTEAFF.

This clonotype was detected a few times. The chain joins TRBV11-2 to TRBJ2-1; D possibly corresponds to TRBD2 (6 bases). CDR1 SGHAT and CDR2 FQNNGV come from the germline V gene. This CDR3 has 16 residues. V lost 2 bases and J 8 bases, leaving 19 bases between the germline ends. CDR3 DNA sequence: TGTGCCAGCAGCTTATGGTTTCGGGGACTCGGCGATGAGCAGTTCTTC. Translating it yields CASSLWFRGLGDEQFF. Together with reference TRBV11-2 and TRBJ2-1, the CDR3 gives the full variable domain: EAGVAQSPRYKIIEKRQSVAFWCNPISGHATLYWYQQILGQGPKLLIQFQNNGVVDDSQLPKDRFSAERLKGVDSTLKIQPAKLEDSAVYLCASSLWFRGLGDEQFFGPGTRLTVL.

This rearrangement joins TRBV20-1 to TRBJ2-7; D gene uncertain. Germline V gene data show CDR1 as DFQATT and CDR2 as SNEGSKA (reference sequence). The CDR3 is 11 residues long. The ends were cut back, 6 bases at V and 6 bases at J, with 12 bases in the middle. The CDR3 region is CSARHPGEQYF. CDR3 bases: TGCAGTGCCAGGCACCCGGGCGAGCAGTACTTC.

This clonotype was counted only a few times. V gene TRBV7-9 combines with J gene TRBJ2-7, with D possibly being TRBD1 (6 bases). Trimming took off 4 bases at V and 0 bases at J, with 19 bases between the two ends. The CDR3 totals 17 residues. Germline V gene lookup returns CDR1 SEHNR and CDR2 FQNEAQ (reference sequence). Here the CDR3 reads CASSSQTRTARSYEQYF. Written as DNA, the CDR3 is TGTGCCAGCAGCTCACAGACCCGGACAGCCCGCTCCTACGAGCAGTACTTC.

The rearrangement joins TRBV6-2 or TRBV6-3 to TRBJ1-2, with D unclear. The CDR3 contains 16 residues. Trimming took 1 base from V and 3 from J, leaving 15 bases between them. Germline V CDR1 and CDR2: MNHEY, SVGEGT. CDR3 protein: CASSYLGSPADYGYTF. In nucleotides, the CDR3 is TGTGCCAGCAGTTACTTGGGCAGCCCAGCGGACTATGGCTACACCTTC.

A few counts support this clonotype. The chain recombines TRBV12-3 or TRBV12-4 with TRBJ1-5, with 7 positions matching TRBD1. The CDR3 totals 13 residues. Trimming removed 6 bases from V and 6 bases from J; junction bases left unmatched: 5. The CDR3 protein is CASSQGGPQPQHF. The CDR3 DNA follows: TGTGCCAGCAGCCAGGGGGGACCTCAGCCCCAGCATTTT.

This clonotype was seen more than once but under ten times. This chain uses TRBV6-5 with TRBJ1-2; no definite D call. CDR1 and CDR2 from the germline V gene are MNHEY and SVGAGI. The CDR3 covers 12 residues. V lost 6 bases and J lost 6, with 11 bases in between. The CDR3 spells CASSRTADGYTF. The CDR3 DNA sequence: TGTGCCAGCAGCCGGACTGCGGATGGCTACACCTTC.

This clonotype was counted only a few times. The chain joins TRBV12-3 or TRBV12-4 to TRBJ2-5; TRBD2 matches at 11 bases. This CDR3 comprises 18 residues. Trimming cost V 5 bases and J 1 base; bases outside gene matches: 12. For the CDR3, the DNA is TGTGCCAGCAGTCCCCGTTGGGCTAGCGGGGGGATCCAAGAGACCCAGTACTTC. Amino acid sequence: CASSPRWASGGIQETQYF.